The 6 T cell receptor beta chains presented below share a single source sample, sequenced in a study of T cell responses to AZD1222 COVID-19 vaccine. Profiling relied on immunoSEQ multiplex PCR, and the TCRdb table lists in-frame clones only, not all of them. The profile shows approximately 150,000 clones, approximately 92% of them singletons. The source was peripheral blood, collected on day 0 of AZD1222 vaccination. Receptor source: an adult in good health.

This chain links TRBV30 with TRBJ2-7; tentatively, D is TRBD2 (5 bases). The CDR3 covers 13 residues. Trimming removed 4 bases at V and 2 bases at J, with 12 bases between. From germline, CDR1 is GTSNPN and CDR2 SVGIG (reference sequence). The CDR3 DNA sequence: TGTGCCTGGAACGTGGGAGTTCCCTACGAGCAGTACTTC. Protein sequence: CAWNVGVPYEQYF.

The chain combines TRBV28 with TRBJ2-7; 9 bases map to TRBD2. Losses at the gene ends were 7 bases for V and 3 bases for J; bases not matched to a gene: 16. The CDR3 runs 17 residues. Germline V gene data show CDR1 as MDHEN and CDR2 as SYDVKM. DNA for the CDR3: TGTGCCAGCAACTCCGCGTGGGGGTCTAGCGGGATCTACGAGCAGTACTTC. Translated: CASNSAWGSSGIYEQYF.

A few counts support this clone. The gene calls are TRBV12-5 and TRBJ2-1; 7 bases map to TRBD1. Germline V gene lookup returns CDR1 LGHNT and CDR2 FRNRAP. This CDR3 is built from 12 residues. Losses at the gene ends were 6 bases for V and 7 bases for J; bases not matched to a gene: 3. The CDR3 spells CASGTGFNEQFF. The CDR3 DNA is TGTGCTAGTGGGACAGGGTTTAATGAGCAGTTCTTC.

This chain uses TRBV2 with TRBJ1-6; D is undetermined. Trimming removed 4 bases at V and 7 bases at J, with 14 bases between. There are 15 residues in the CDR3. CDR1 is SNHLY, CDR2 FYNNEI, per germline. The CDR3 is CASSAGRPENSPLHF. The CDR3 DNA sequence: TGTGCCAGCAGTGCCGGCAGGCCGGAGAATTCACCCCTCCACTTT.

The CDR3 DNA follows: TGTGCCAGCAGCTTACGCGCGAGCTCCTATAATTCACCCCTCCACTTT. It encodes CASSLRASSYNSPLHF. The J gene is TRBJ1-6, the V gene TRBV7-9; D not resolved. From germline, CDR1 is SEHNR and CDR2 FQNEAQ (reference sequence). V was shortened by 2 bases and J by 0 bases, with 8 bases between the two germline ends. The CDR3 sequence is 16 residues long.

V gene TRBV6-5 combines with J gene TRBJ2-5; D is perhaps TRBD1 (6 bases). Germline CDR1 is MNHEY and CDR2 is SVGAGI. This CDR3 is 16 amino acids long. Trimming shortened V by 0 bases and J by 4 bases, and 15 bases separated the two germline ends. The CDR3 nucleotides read TGTGCCAGCAGTTACTCCCTACAGGGAACGGGAGAGACCCAGTACTTC. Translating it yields CASSYSLQGTGETQYF.